Reported below is one T cell receptor (beta chain). The antigen it recognizes is unknown. No much larger clone is present one base from it, and per-base qualities are unavailable. The sample belongs to a study of T cell changes during pregnancy in multiple sclerosis (dated by TCRdb to the late 2010s). Looking at the study overall: The study looked at changes in the T cell repertoire across pregnancy in women with multiple sclerosis.

The library came from the immunoSEQ multiplex PCR assay. TCRdb holds this immuneACCESS table with in-frame rearrangements only. Some clones are missing; in checked studies, unresolved V genes explain under half, and the rest has no known cause. The sample table records about 67,000 clones; roughly 92% of these occur just once. Clones ranked in the top ten supply approximately 1.5% of the sample. The CDR3 measures 15 amino acids from cysteine to phenylalanine. Just CDR3 DNA is preserved here, 45 bases in frame from base 1. Trimming removed 7 bases from V and 5 bases from J, leaving 20 bases between the germline ends. CDR1 and CDR2, looked up from the germline V gene, are MNHEY and SVGAGI.

This specimen was peripheral blood, taken in the second trimester of pregnancy. This chain is built from TRBV6-5 and TRBJ2-5, with TRBD2 tentatively as D gene (5 bases match). The receptor was derived from a female donor with multiple sclerosis, enrolled in a pregnancy study. At the DNA level, the sequence is TGTGCCAGCAACCCGCTTTCGGGGTCTGGGGAGACCCAGTACTTC. This gives the protein CASNPLSGSGETQYF.